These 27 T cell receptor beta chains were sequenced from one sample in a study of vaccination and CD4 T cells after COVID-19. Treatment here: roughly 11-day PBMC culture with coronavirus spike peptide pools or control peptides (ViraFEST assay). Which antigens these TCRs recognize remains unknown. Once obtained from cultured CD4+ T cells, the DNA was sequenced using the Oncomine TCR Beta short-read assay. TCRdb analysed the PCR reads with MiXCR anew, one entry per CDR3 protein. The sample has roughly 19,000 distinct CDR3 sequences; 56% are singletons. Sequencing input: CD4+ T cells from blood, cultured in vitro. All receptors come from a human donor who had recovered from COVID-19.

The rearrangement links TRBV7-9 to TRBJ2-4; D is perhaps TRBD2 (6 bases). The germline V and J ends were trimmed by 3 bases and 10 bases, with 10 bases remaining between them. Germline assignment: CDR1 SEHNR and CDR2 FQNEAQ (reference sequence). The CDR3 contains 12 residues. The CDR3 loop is CASSLEGWIQYF. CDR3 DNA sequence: TGTGCCAGCAGCTTGGAGGGGTGGATTCAGTACTTC.

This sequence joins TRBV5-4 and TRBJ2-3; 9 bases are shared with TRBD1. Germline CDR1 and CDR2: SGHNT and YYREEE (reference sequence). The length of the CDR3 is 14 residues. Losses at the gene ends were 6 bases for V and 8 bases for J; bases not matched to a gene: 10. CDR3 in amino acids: CASTPGQGLGTQYF. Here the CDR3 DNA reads TGTGCCAGCACCCCGGGACAGGGATTAGGTACGCAGTATTTT. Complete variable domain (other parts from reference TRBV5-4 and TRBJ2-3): ETGVTQSPTHLIKTRGQQVTLRCSSQSGHNTVSWYQQALGQGPQFIFQYYREEENGRGNFPPRFSGLQFPNYSSELNVNALELDDSALYLCASTPGQGLGTQYFGPGTRLTVL.

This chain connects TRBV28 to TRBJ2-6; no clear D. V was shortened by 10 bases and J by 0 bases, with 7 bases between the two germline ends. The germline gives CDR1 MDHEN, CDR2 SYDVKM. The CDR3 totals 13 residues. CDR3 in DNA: TGTGCCACCGCCTTCTCTGGGGCCAACGTCCTGACTTTC. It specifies CATAFSGANVLTF.

CDR3 amino acids: CASSEGGAGDTQYF. The CDR3 coding sequence is TGTGCCAGCAGTGAAGGGGGGGCCGGAGATACGCAGTATTTT. The chain is built from TRBV6-1 and TRBJ2-3; either TRBD1 or TRBD2 may supply D (6 bases each). The CDR3 extends over 14 amino acids. Trimming shortened V by 1 base and J by 5 bases, and 10 bases separated the two germline ends. Germline V gene data show CDR1 as MNHNS and CDR2 as SASEGT.

CDR3 coding DNA: TGTGCCTGGAGTCCCTACGACTATGGCTACACCTTC. Protein sequence: CAWSPYDYGYTF. This chain connects TRBV30 to TRBJ1-2; no firm D call. Trimming removed 2 bases at V and 3 bases at J, with 7 bases between. Per germline, CDR1 GTSNPN and CDR2 SVGIG (reference sequence). The CDR3 consists of 12 residues.

The CDR3 is CASSLGQGDQPQHF. The CDR3 coding sequence is TGTGCCAGCAGCTTAGGACAGGGCGATCAGCCCCAGCATTTT. The chain joins TRBV7-8 to TRBJ1-5; 7 bases fit TRBD1. With 1 base clipped from V and 5 bases from J, the junction kept 2 bases outside the gene matches. This CDR3 spans 14 amino acids. Germline CDR1 SGHVS, CDR2 FQNEAQ.

The CDR3 region has the DNA TGTGCCAGCAGCCCCACAGGGGCGGGAAATCAGCCCCAGCATTTT. Encoded protein: CASSPTGAGNQPQHF. The J gene is TRBJ1-5, the V gene TRBV12-3 or TRBV12-4; 7 nucleotides agree with TRBD1. V trimming: 6 bases; J trimming: 4 bases; junction bases outside the gene matches: 9. This CDR3 is built from 15 residues.

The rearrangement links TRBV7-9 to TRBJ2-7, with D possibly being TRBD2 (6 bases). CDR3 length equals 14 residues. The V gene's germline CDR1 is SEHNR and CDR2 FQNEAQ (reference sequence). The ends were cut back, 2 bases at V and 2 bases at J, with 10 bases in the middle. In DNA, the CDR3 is TGTGCCAGCAGCTTAAAACCGGGGGCCTACGAGCAGTACTTC. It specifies CASSLKPGAYEQYF.

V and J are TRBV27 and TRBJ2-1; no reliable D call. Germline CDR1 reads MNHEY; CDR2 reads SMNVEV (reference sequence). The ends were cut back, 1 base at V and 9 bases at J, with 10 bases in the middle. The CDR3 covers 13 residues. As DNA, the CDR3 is TGTGCCAGCAGTTTATTTCGAGGTGGTGAGCAGTTCTTC. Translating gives CASSLFRGGEQFF.

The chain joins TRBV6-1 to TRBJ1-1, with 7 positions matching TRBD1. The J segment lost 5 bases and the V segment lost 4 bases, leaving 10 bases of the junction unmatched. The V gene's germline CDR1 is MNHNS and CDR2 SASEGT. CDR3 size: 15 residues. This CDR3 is CASSGLETGWTEAFF. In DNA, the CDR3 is TGTGCCAGCAGTGGACTTGAGACAGGGTGGACTGAAGCTTTCTTT.

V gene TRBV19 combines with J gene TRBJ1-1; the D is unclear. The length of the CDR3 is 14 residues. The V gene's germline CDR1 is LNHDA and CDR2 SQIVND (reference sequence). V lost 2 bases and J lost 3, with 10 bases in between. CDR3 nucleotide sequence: TGTGCCAGTAGTATATCAAGGTGGGACACTGAAGCTTTCTTT. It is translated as CASSISRWDTEAFF.

The CDR3 DNA follows: TGTGCCAGCAGCTTAATACGGGAGGGCCGGAGCGGGGAGCTGTTTTTT. Its translation is CASSLIREGRSGELFF. The rearrangement joins TRBV7-8 to TRBJ2-2; 8 positions match TRBD2. CDR3 length equals 16 residues. V shed 2 bases and J 7 bases; nucleotides not matched to a gene: 9. Germline V CDR1 and CDR2: SGHVS, FQNEAQ.

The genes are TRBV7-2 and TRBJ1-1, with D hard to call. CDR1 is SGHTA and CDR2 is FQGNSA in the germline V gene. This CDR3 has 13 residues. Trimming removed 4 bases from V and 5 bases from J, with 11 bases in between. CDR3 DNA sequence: TGTGCCAGCAGCTCTCGGGGAGGGACTGAAGCTTTCTTT. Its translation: CASSSRGGTEAFF.

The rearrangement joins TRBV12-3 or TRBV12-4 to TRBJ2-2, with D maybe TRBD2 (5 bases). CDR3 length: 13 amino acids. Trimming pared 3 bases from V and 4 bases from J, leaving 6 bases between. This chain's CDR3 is CASSFRGTGELFF. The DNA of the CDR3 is TGTGCCAGCAGTTTCCGGGGCACCGGGGAGCTGTTTTTT.

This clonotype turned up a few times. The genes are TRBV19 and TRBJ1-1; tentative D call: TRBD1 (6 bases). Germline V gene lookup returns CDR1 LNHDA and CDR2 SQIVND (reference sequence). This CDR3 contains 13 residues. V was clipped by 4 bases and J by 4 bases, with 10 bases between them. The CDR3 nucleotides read TGTGCCAGTAGTACGGTGGACAGCACTGAAGCTTTCTTT. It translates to CASSTVDSTEAFF.

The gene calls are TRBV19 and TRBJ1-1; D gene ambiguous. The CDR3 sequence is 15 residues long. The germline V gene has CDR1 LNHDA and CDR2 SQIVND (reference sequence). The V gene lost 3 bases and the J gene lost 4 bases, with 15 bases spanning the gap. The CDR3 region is CASSISARGVTEAFF. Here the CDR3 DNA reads TGTGCCAGTAGTATCTCGGCGCGAGGAGTCACTGAAGCTTTCTTT. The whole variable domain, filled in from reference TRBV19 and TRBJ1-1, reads DGGITQSPKYLFRKEGQNVTLSCEQNLNHDAMYWYRQDPGQGLRLIYYSQIVNDFQKGDIAEGYSVSREKKESFPLTVTSAQKNPTAFYLCASSISARGVTEAFFGQGTRLTVV.

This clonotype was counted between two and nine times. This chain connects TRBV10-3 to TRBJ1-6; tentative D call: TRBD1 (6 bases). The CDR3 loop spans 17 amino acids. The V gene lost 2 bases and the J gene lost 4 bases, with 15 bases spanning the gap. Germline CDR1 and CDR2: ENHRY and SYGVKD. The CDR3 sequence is CAISENLGGRYNSPLHF. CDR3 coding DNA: TGTGCCATCAGTGAGAATTTAGGGGGGCGGTATAATTCACCCCTCCACTTT.

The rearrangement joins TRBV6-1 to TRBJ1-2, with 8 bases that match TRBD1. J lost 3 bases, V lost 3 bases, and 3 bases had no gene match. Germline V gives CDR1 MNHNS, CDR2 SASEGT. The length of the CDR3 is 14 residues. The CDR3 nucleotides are TGTGCCAGCAGTGAGGACAGGGCTCACTATGGCTACACCTTC. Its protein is CASSEDRAHYGYTF.

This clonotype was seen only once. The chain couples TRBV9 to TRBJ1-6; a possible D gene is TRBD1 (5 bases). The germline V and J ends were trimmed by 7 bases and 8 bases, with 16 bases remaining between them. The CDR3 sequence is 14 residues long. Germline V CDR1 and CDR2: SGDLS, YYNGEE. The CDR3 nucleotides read TGTGCCAGCGGGGCGGGGCTGAGGGATTCACCCCTCCACTTT. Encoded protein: CASGAGLRDSPLHF.

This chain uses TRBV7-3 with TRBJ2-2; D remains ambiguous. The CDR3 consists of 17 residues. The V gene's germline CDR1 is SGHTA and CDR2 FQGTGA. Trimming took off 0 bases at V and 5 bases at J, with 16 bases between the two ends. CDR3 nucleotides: TGTGCCAGCAGCTTAACACCTGGACCGGCCGGAACCGGGGAGCTGTTTTTT. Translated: CASSLTPGPAGTGELFF.

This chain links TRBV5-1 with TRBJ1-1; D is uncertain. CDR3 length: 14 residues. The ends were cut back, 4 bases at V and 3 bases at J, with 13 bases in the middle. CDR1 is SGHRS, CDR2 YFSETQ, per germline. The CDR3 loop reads CASSPGSGYTEAFF. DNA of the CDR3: TGCGCCAGCAGCCCTGGGTCGGGTTACACTGAAGCTTTCTTT.

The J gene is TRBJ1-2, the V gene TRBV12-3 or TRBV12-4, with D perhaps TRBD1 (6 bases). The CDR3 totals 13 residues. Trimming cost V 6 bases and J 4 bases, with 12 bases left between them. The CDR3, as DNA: TGTGCCAGCAGGTCAGGGGTGAGCTATGGCTACACCTTC. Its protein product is CASRSGVSYGYTF.

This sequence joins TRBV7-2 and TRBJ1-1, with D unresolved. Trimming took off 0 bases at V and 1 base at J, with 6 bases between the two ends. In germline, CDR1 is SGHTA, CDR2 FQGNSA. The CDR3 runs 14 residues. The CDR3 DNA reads TGTGCCAGCAGCTTAGCCGAGGCGAACACTGAAGCTTTCTTT. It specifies CASSLAEANTEAFF.

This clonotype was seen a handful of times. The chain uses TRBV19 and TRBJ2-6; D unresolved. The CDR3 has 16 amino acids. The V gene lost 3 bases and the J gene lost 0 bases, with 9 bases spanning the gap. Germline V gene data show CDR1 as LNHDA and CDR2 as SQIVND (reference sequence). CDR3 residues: CASSMGLSSGANVLTF. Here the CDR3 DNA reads TGTGCCAGTAGTATGGGCCTAAGCTCTGGGGCCAACGTCCTGACTTTC.

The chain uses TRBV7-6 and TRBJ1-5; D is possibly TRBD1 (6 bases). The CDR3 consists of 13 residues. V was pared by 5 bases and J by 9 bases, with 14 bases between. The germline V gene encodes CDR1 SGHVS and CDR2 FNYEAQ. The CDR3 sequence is CASSPQGRSPQHF. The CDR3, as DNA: TGTGCCAGCAGCCCCCAGGGGCGTTCGCCCCAGCATTTT.

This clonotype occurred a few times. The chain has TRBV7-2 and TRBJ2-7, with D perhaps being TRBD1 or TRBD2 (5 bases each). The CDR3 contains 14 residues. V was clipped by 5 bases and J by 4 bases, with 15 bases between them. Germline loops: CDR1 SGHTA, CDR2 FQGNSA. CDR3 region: CASSPSGTGYEQYF. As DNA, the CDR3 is TGTGCCAGCAGCCCCTCAGGGACGGGGTACGAGCAGTACTTC.

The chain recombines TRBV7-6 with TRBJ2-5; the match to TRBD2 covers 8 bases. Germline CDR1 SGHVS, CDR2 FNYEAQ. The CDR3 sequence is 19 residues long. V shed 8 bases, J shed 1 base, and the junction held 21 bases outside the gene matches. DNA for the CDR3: TGTGCCAGCTCTATACATCATAGGGGGATAGCGGGGTCCCAAGAGACCCAGTACTTC. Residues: CASSIHHRGIAGSQETQYF.